This TCR beta chain came from a study of T-cell memory formation after mild COVID-19. Study-level findings and limits: The authors left the SARS-CoV-2 specificity of second-wave clones peaking on day 37 unconfirmed.

This clonotype was observed a handful of times. Its specificity is not known. Germline loops: CDR1 SEHNR, CDR2 FQNEAQ (reference sequence). The CDR3 consists of 11 residues. The V and J ends lost 3 bases and 4 bases respectively, with 2 bases between them. TCRdb re-called the 5' RACE reads through MiXCR, storing one row per CDR3 protein. The sample carries over 350,000 distinct CDR3 sequences, 20% to 25% recorded once. This TCR was sampled from an adult woman who had mild COVID-19 (a few samples of this study predate the infection). Cell type and time point are not known. This chain links TRBV7-9 with TRBJ2-3; D remains ambiguous. The sequenced sample was PBMCs or a T cell subset sorted from them (not recorded which). CDR3: CASSFPDTQYF. CDR3 coding DNA: TGTGCCAGCAGCTTTCCAGATACGCAGTATTTT.